This TCR beta chain came from a study of Graves' ophthalmopathy and Graves' hyperthyroidism. Study at large: Blood was drawn at initial diagnosis, before any treatment.

This clonotype was counted many times. Germline V gives CDR1 SGHAT, CDR2 FQNNGV. With 0 bases clipped from V and 9 bases from J, the junction kept 7 bases outside the gene matches. This CDR3 contains 15 residues. TCR beta CDR3 amplification used RNA transcripts. HTBI primers were employed in first-round RT-PCR, then a second-round multiplex PCR followed. TCRdb reprocessed the multiplex PCR reads via MiXCR and lists one record per CDR3 protein. The table has some 390,000 distinct CDR3 sequences, 15% to 20% seen once; the top ten hold approximately 1.4%. Exclusion covered patients with other autoimmune diseases or uncontrolled infections (as well as pregnancy or lactation). Diagnoses were established from clinical symptoms, serum thyroxine, TRAb, thyroid ultrasound and orbital computed tomography.

J is TRBJ1-3 and V is TRBV11-2, with TRBD1 identical over 8 bases. Sequenced sample: peripheral blood. The clonotype comes from a woman younger than 35 with Graves' ophthalmopathy. The CDR3 reads CASSLDQGAAVTIYF. CDR3 coding DNA: TGTGCCAGCAGCTTAGACCAGGGGGCAGCGGTCACCATATATTTT.